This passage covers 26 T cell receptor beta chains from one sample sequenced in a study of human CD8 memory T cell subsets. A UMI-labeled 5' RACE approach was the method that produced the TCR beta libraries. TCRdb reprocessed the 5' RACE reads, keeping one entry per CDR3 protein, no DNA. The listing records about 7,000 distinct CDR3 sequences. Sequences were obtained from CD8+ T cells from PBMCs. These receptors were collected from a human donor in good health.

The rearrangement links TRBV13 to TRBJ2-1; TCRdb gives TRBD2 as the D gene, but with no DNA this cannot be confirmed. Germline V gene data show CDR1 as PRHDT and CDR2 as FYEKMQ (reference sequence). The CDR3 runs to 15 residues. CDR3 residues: CASSLGLAGAREQFF.

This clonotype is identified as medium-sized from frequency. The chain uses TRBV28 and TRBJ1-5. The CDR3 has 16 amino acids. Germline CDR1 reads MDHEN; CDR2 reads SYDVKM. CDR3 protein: CASSSKAGFGNQPQHF.

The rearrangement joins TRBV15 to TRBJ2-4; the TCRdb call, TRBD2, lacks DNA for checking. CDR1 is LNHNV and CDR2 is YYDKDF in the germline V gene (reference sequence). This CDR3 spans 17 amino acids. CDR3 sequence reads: CATSRRGAGGSSDIQYF.

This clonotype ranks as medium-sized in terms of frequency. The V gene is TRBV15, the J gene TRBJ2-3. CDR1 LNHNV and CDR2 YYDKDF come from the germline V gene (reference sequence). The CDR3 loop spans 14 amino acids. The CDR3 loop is CATSGGLYTDTQYF.

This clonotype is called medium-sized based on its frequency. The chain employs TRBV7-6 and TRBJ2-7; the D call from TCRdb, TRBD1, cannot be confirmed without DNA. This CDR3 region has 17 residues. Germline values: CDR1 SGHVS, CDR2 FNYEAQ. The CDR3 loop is CASSPGVGLEGAYEQYF.

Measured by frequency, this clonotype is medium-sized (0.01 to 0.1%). The CDR3 protein is CASTLTGATGQPQHF. The rearrangement uses TRBV19 and TRBJ1-5; TCRdb designates TRBD1, a call that cannot be tested without DNA. This CDR3 spans 15 amino acids. Germline CDR1 and CDR2: LNHDA and SQIVND (reference sequence).

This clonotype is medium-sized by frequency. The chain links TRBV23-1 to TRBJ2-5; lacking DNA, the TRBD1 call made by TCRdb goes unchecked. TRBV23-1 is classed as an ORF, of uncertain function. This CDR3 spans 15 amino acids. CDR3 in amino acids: CASSHYHRKGETQYF.

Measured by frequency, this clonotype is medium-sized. This CDR3 is CASSLGFAESSGGDLNYGYTF. V and J are TRBV28 and TRBJ1-2; TCRdb's D gene call, TRBD1, goes unchecked for lack of DNA. CDR1 is MDHEN and CDR2 is SYDVKM in the germline V gene. This CDR3 is 21 amino acids long.

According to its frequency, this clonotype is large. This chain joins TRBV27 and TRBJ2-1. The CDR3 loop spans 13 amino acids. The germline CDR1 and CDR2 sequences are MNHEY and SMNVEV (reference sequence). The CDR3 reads CASGGFSYNEQFF.

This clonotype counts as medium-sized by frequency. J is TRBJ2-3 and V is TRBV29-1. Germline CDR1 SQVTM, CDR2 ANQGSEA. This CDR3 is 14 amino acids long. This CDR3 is CSVEGLDSTDTQYF.

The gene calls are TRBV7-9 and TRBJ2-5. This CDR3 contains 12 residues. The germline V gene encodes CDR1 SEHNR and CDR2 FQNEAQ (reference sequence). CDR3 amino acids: CASSLGSQTQYF. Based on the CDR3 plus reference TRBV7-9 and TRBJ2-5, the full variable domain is DTGVSQNPRHKITKRGQNVTFRCDPISEHNRLYWYRQTLGQGPEFLTYFQNEAQLEKSRLLSDRFSAERPKGSFSTLEIQRTEQGDSAMYLCASSLGSQTQYFGPGTRLLVL.

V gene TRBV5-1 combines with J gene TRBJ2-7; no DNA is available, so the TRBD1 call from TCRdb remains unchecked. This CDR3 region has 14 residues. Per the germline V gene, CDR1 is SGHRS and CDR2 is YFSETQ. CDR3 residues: CASSFSSGTYEQYF.

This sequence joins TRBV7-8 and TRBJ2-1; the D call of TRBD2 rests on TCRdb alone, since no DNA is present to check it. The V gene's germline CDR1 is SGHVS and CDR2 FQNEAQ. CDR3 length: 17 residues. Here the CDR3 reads CASSLFRREGLYNEQFF. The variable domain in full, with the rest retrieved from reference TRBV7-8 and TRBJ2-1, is GAGVSQSPRYKVAKRGQDVALRCDPISGHVSLFWYQQALGQGPEFLTYFQNEAQLDKSGLPSDRFFAERPEGSVSTLKIQRTQQEDSAVYLCASSLFRREGLYNEQFFGPGTRLTVL.

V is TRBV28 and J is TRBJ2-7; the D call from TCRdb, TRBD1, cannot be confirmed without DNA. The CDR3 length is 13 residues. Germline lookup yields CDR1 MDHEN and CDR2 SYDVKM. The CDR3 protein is CASSVGQSYEQYF. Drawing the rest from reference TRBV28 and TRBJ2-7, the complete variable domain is DVKVTQSSRYLVKRTGEKVFLECVQDMDHENMFWYRQDPGLGLRLIYFSYDVKMKEKGDIPEGYSVSREKKERFSLILESASTNQTSMYLCASSVGQSYEQYFGPGTRLTVT.

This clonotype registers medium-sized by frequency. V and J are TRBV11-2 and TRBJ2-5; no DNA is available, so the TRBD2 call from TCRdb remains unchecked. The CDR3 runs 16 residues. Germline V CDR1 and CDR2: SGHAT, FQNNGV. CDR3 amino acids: CASSPLAGGYQETQYF.

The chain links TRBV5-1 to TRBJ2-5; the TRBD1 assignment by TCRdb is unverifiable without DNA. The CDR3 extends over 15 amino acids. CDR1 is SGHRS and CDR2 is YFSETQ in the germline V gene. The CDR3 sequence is CASRETGGRQETQYF.

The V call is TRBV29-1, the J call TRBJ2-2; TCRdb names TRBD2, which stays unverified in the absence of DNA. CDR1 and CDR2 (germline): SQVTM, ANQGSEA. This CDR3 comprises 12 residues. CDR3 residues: CSVGGSTGELFF.

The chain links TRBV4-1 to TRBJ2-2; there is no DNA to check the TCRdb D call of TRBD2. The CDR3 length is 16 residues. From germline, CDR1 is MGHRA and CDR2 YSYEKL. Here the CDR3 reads CASSQVQLAGTGELFF.

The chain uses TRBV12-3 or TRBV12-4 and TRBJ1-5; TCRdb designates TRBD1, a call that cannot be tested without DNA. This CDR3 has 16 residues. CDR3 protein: CASSLEGGGGNQPQHF.

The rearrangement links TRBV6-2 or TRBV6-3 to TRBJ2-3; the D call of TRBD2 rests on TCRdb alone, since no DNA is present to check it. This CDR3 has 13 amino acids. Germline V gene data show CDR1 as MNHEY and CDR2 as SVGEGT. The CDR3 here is CASSPPRMDTQYF.

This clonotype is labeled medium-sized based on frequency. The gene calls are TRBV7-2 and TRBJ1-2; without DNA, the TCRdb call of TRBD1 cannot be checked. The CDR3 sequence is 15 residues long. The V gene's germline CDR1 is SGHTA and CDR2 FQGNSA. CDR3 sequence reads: CASSSHSRANTGYTF.

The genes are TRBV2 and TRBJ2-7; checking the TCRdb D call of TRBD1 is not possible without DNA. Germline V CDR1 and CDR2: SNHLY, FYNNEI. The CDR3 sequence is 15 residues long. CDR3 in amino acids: CASNPGQVLPDEQYF.

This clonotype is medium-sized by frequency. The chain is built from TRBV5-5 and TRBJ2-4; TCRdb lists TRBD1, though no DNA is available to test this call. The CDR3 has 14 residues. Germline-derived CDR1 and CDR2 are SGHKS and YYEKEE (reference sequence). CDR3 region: CASSPGLGQVAQYF. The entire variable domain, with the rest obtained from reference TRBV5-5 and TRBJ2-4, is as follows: DAGVTQSPTHLIKTRGQQVTLRCSPISGHKSVSWYQQVLGQGPQFIFQYYEKEERGRGNFPDRFSARQFPNYSSELNVNALLLGDSALYLCASSPGLGQVAQYFGAGTRLSVL.

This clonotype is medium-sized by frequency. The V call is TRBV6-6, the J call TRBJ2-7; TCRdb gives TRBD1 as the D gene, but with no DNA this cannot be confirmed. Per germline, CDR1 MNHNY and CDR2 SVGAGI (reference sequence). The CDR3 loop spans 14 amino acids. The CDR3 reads CASTSTGVEYEQYF.

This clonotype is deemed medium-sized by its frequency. CDR3 protein: CASSLGASGRGSTYEQYF. This chain links TRBV13 with TRBJ2-7; TCRdb designates TRBD2, a call that cannot be tested without DNA. Germline values: CDR1 PRHDT, CDR2 FYEKMQ (reference sequence). The CDR3 runs 18 residues.

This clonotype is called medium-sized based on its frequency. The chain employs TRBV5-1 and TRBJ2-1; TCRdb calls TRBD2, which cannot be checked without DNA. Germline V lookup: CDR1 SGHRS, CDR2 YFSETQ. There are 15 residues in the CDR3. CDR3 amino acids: CASSFWVAEINEQFF.